The rows below give T cell receptor beta chains drawn from one sample of a study of blood T cells in healthy people across ages. TCRdb reprocessed the 5' RACE reads with MiXCR, giving one entry per CDR3 protein. Counted here are roughly 650,000 distinct CDR3 sequences, about 30% occurring once; the ten biggest clones make up about 16%. The specimen was blood. These receptor sequences come from a woman older than 75 in good health. The conserved cysteine and the conserved F or W are not part of the CDR3 here.

CDR3 length	J gene	V gene	CDR3 protein
11	TRBJ2-7	TRBV20-1	SATTSGPYEQY
14	TRBJ1-3	TRBV10-3	ATSFITGTARNTIY
12	TRBJ2-4	TRBV7-2	ASSRGLAENIQH
12	TRBJ2-7	TRBV5-1	ASSLAGAESEQY
12	TRBJ1-5	TRBV2	ASSAGQGYQPRH
12	TRBJ2-3	TRBV20-1	SKAGQGNTDTQY
12	TRBJ1-2	TRBV12-3/TRBV12-4	ASRLSGYDYGYT
13	TRBJ2-5	TRBV7-2	ASSFGLAGGETQY
13	TRBJ1-1	TRBV7-6	ASSFDRLGNTEAF
13	TRBJ2-3	TRBV5-1	ASSLRQDRTDTQY
12	TRBJ1-5	TRBV7-9	ASSPLSRNQPQH
11	TRBJ2-5	TRBV11-2	ASSPLAQETQY
16	TRBJ2-7	TRBV20-1	SASMLASGRVSSYEQY
12	TRBJ2-5	TRBV5-1	ASSPSEGYGEQY
13	TRBJ2-4	TRBV7-9	ASSSLTAAKNIQY
12	TRBJ1-1	TRBV6-1	ASRGPFGNTEAF
12	TRBJ2-7	TRBV12-3/TRBV12-4	ASSWRRGGYEQY
12	TRBJ2-7	TRBV7-8	ASSRGASSYEQY
11	TRBJ2-5	TRBV2	ASRAWVAETQY
13	TRBJ1-1	TRBV6-5	ASNNRGDPNTEAF
13	TRBJ2-1	TRBV20-1	GARDLRGGTYEQF
14	.	TRBV6-5	ASSYRQAASYNEQY
11	TRBJ2-1	TRBV2	ASSEARGSEQF
12	TRBJ1-2	TRBV9	ASSVGQGSYGYT
12	TRBJ2-1	TRBV2	ASSWLAAYNEQF
13	TRBJ2-5	TRBV5-1	ASSLEGWFQETQY
13	TRBJ2-1	TRBV7-6	ASSDTSGGYNEQF
16	TRBJ2-4	TRBV6-1	ASSVGQRWGLAKNIQY
12	TRBJ2-5	TRBV6-1	ASTLGVRQETQY
13	TRBJ1-6	TRBV7-9	ASSFQGARNSPLH
15	TRBJ2-4	TRBV18	ASSPLGAVRAKNIQY
12	TRBJ1-1	TRBV6-2/TRBV6-3	ASTSTGGRTEAF
13	TRBJ1-1	TRBV5-1	ASSLGRTVPTEAF
11	TRBJ2-1	TRBV5-1	ASSGRGYNEQF
9	TRBJ1-1	TRBV12-3/TRBV12-4	ASRDYLGAF
13	TRBJ2-5	TRBV27	ASSLYRGRGETQY
12	TRBJ1-6	TRBV24-1	ATSATGVRSPLH
12	TRBJ2-3	TRBV19	ASSLRTRAYTQY
14	TRBJ2-5	TRBV5-1	ASSSGLALSQETQY
11	TRBJ2-3	TRBV6-1	ASSPELTDTQY
14	TRBJ1-1	TRBV6-5	AGRLGPGQGNTEAF
11	TRBJ2-7	TRBV6-2/TRBV6-3	ASSPPPGNEQY
11	TRBJ1-2	TRBV29-1	SVELWPADGYT
13	TRBJ2-1	TRBV4-1	ASSLEGGDYNEQF
11	TRBJ2-7	TRBV7-7	ASSSVAGREQY
10	TRBJ1-2	TRBV12-3/TRBV12-4	ASSLRQGGYT
15	TRBJ1-5	TRBV4-2	ASSQDTVVGYNQPQH
16	TRBJ2-4	TRBV6-1	ASSEAFSGGRSKNIQY
15	TRBJ2-5	TRBV12-3/TRBV12-4	ASSPWTGPNSQETQY
11	TRBJ2-1	TRBV4-3	ASSQAEYNEQF
12	TRBJ2-5	TRBV5-1	ASSLRTERETQY
15	TRBJ2-2	TRBV7-9	ASSLRWDRAFTGELF
12	TRBJ2-4	TRBV5-1	ASSFQGRTWEQY